The next 20 T cell receptor beta chains were all read from a single sample in a study. One entry per CDR3 protein results from TCRdb running MiXCR on the RT-PCR reads. The table shows about 680,000 distinct CDR3 sequences, with 14% occurring only once. Sequences were obtained from memory CD4+ T cells from blood. These receptor sequences come from a female donor in good health, serving as a healthy control.

This clonotype was counted between two and nine times. J is TRBJ1-3 and V is TRBV7-6; D gene ambiguous. The germline V gene has CDR1 SGHVS and CDR2 FNYEAQ. Trimming left V 5 bases short and J 7 bases short, with 15 bases between. This CDR3 contains 14 residues. The DNA of the CDR3 is TGTGCCAGCAGCCCTGGACGGATTCACAACACCATATATTTT. Protein product: CASSPGRIHNTIYF.

The chain combines TRBV6-6 with TRBJ1-6; tentative D call: TRBD1 (6 bases). Between the trimmed V and J ends, which lost 8 bases and 7 bases, there was a span of 9 bases. From germline, CDR1 is MNHNY and CDR2 SVGAGI (reference sequence). The CDR3 has 12 residues. The CDR3 DNA follows: TGTGCCAGCCGGGACACCAATTCACCCCTCCACTTT. The encoded protein is CASRDTNSPLHF.

The sample holds a few counts of this clonotype. The rearrangement links TRBV20-1 to TRBJ1-1; D is ambiguous. Germline V CDR1 and CDR2: DFQATT, SNEGSKA (reference sequence). The CDR3 is 14 residues long. With 0 bases removed from V and 1 base from J, the gap between germline ends came to 9 bases. CDR3 in amino acids: CSARDRVQNTEAFF. The DNA of the CDR3 is TGCAGTGCTAGAGATCGGGTACAGAACACTGAAGCTTTCTTT.

This clonotype was counted a few times. The genes are TRBV9 and TRBJ1-6; D remains ambiguous. The V and J ends lost 2 bases and 9 bases respectively, with 12 bases between them. The CDR3 contains 14 residues. Germline CDR1 and CDR2: SGDLS and YYNGEE. The CDR3 here is CASSVEAKGSPLHF. The CDR3 DNA follows: TGTGCCAGCAGCGTGGAGGCTAAGGGTTCACCCCTCCACTTT.

V gene TRBV24-1 combines with J gene TRBJ2-1; 8 bases agree with TRBD2. From germline, CDR1 is KGHDR and CDR2 SFDVKD. The CDR3 consists of 16 residues. The V gene end was trimmed by 7 bases and the J gene end by 0 bases; junction bases not matched to a gene: 7. The CDR3 DNA follows: TGTGCCACCAGCGGACTAGCTGCTTACTCCTACAATGAGCAGTTCTTC. Translated: CATSGLAAYSYNEQFF.

This clonotype was observed many times. The chain couples TRBV7-8 to TRBJ2-7, with 7 bases that match TRBD2. Germline trimming cut 1 base from V and 3 bases from J; bases unmatched to any gene: 3. Germline lookup yields CDR1 SGHVS and CDR2 FQNEAQ. This CDR3 spans 14 amino acids. Here the CDR3 DNA reads TGTGCCAGCAGCTTAGTAACGGGAGGCTACGAGCAGTACTTC. Translation: CASSLVTGGYEQYF.

This clonotype has just a few counts. J is TRBJ1-6 and V is TRBV5-1; maybe TRBD1 (6 bases). Per the germline V gene, CDR1 is SGHRS and CDR2 is YFSETQ. Deletions cut 4 bases from V and 10 bases from J, with 15 bases between. There are 14 residues in the CDR3. CDR3 bases: TGCGCCAGCAGCGCGGGACAAACGGGCTCACCCCTCCACTTT. Translated, it gives CASSAGQTGSPLHF.

The chain has TRBV20-1 and TRBJ1-1; unclear D gene. The V end was cut by 3 bases, the J end by 0 bases, with 11 bases between. The CDR3 spans 14 residues. CDR1 DFQATT and CDR2 SNEGSKA come from the germline V gene (reference sequence). CDR3 residues: CSARAGWVNTEAFF. The CDR3 region has the DNA TGCAGTGCTAGGGCCGGTTGGGTGAACACTGAAGCTTTCTTT.

This clonotype was seen at least ten times. The chain combines TRBV5-8 with TRBJ2-3; D is ambiguous. This CDR3 spans 12 amino acids. V dropped 3 bases and J dropped 10 bases, with 12 bases sitting between them. The germline V gene has CDR1 SGHTS and CDR2 YDEGEE. In nucleotides, the CDR3 is TGTGCCAGCAGCTCGCGAGGTTGGGCGCAGTATTTT. Translated, it gives CASSSRGWAQYF.

This clonotype was seen repeatedly, ten times or more. Relative to the germline gene, one junction end is altered; a read error may explain this. V and J are TRBV7-9 and TRBJ2-3; D is possibly TRBD2 (6 bases). From germline, CDR1 is SEHNR and CDR2 FQNEAQ (reference sequence). The CDR3 runs to 16 residues. This CDR3 is CASSLGVRGSTDTQYF. Here the CDR3 DNA reads TGCGCCAGCAGCTTGGGTGTGCGGGGAAGCACAGATACGCAGTATTTT. Full variable domain (rest looked up from reference TRBV7-9 and TRBJ2-3): DTGVSQNPRHKITKRGQNVTFRCDPISEHNRLYWYRQTLGQGPEFLTYFQNEAQLEKSRLLSDRFSAERPKGSFSTLEIQRTEQGDSAMYLCASSLGVRGSTDTQYFGPGTRLTVL.

This clonotype was counted only a few times. V is TRBV6-5 and J is TRBJ1-5; 9 positions match TRBD1. The CDR3 spans 14 residues. Germline CDR1 reads MNHEY; CDR2 reads SVGAGI. After removal of 2 bases from V and 6 bases from J, the junction contained 2 bases not matched to a gene. CDR3 region: CASSYGTGIQPQHF. As DNA, the CDR3 is TGTGCCAGCAGTTACGGGACAGGGATTCAGCCCCAGCATTTT.

The chain employs TRBV6-1 and TRBJ1-4; 10 nucleotides align to TRBD1. The V gene's germline CDR1 is MNHNS and CDR2 SASEGT. This CDR3 has 15 amino acids. Germline trimming cut 5 bases from V and 6 bases from J; bases unmatched to any gene: 6. The CDR3 sequence is CASSRPGQGYEKLFF. CDR3 DNA sequence: TGTGCCAGCAGTAGACCGGGACAGGGGTATGAAAAACTGTTTTTT.

This clonotype has ten or more counts. This chain joins TRBV10-3 and TRBJ2-1; D is perhaps TRBD2 (6 bases). Trimming left V 2 bases short and J 3 bases short, with 11 bases between. CDR1 is ENHRY and CDR2 is SYGVKD in the germline V gene. The length of the CDR3 is 15 residues. DNA for the CDR3: TGTGCCATCAGTGAGGGTGCGGGGTTCTACAATGAGCAGTTCTTC. Its translation: CAISEGAGFYNEQFF.

This clonotype occurred many times. This chain connects TRBV20-1 to TRBJ2-3; TRBD2 matches 8 bases. Germline lookup yields CDR1 DFQATT and CDR2 SNEGSKA (reference sequence). CDR3 length: 14 amino acids. V shed 3 bases, J shed 5 bases, and the junction held 7 bases outside the gene matches. The CDR3, as DNA: TGCAGTGCTAGCGGGGGGGCCTTGGGAGATACGCAGTATTTT. Translating gives CSASGGALGDTQYF.

This sequence joins TRBV27 and TRBJ2-1, with D uncertain. Trimming removed 2 bases from V and 12 bases from J, with 8 bases in between. CDR3 length: 11 residues. Germline CDR1 and CDR2: MNHEY and SMNVEV (reference sequence). Written as DNA, the CDR3 is TGTGCCAGCAGTTTAGAGAGGCGGCAGTTCTTC. This sequence encodes CASSLERRQFF.

This clonotype came up many times. The genes are TRBV6-1 and TRBJ2-7; D might be TRBD1 or TRBD2, each matching 5 bases. The germline V gene has CDR1 MNHNS and CDR2 SASEGT. This CDR3 contains 16 residues. Trimming took off 2 bases at V and 2 bases at J, with 16 bases between the two ends. The CDR3 loop reads CASSETGRGKPYEQYF. The CDR3 coding sequence is TGTGCCAGCAGTGAAACGGGAAGGGGAAAACCCTACGAGCAGTACTTC.

This clonotype turned up a few times. The rearrangement joins TRBV20-1 to TRBJ2-4; 12 bases align to TRBD2. The J segment lost 5 bases and the V segment lost 6 bases, leaving 5 bases of the junction unmatched. Germline-derived CDR1 and CDR2 are DFQATT and SNEGSKA (reference sequence). This CDR3 has 14 residues. The chain's CDR3 is CSARTSGTENIQYF. The CDR3 DNA reads as TGCAGTGCCCGGACTAGCGGGACAGAAAACATTCAGTACTTC.

Comment on this clonotype: The junction shows a germline mismatch at one end, possibly a read error. The gene calls are TRBV30 and TRBJ2-2; 8 bases are shared with TRBD2. The CDR3 is 14 residues long. From germline, CDR1 is GTSNPN and CDR2 SVGIG (reference sequence). The CDR3 bases are TGTGCCTGGAGTAGCGGGAGTATAACCGTGGAGCTGTTTTTT. Protein product: CAWSSGSITVELFF.

Notes on this clonotype: A read error is possible here, since a much larger clone lies one base away. The CDR3 nucleotides are TGTGCCAGCAGCCTCCTCGGGACAGAGAGCACAGATACGCAGTATTTT. This gives the protein CASSLLGTESTDTQYF. The V and J genes are TRBV5-5 and TRBJ2-3; 7 bases align to TRBD1. With V trimmed by 4 bases and J by 0 bases, 8 bases remained unmatched. The CDR3 runs 16 residues. Germline V gene data show CDR1 as SGHKS and CDR2 as YYEKEE (reference sequence). Filled out from reference TRBV5-5 and TRBJ2-3, the complete variable domain reads DAGVTQSPTHLIKTRGQQVTLRCSPISGHKSVSWYQQVLGQGPQFIFQYYEKEERGRGNFPDRFSARQFPNYSSELNVNALLLGDSALYLCASSLLGTESTDTQYFGPGTRLTVL.

This clonotype appeared a few times. This chain connects TRBV20-1 to TRBJ2-2, with unresolved D. Germline V lookup: CDR1 DFQATT, CDR2 SNEGSKA (reference sequence). V was trimmed by 0 bases and J by 3 bases, leaving 8 bases between them. CDR3 length: 14 residues. The CDR3 DNA follows: TGCAGTGCTAGAGATGACACTTACACCGGGGAGCTGTTTTTT. It encodes CSARDDTYTGELFF.